The rows below give T cell receptor beta chains drawn from one sample of a study of T-cell reconstitution after alpha-beta-depleted transplantation in children. A single record per CDR3 protein comes from TCRdb applying MiXCR to the PCR reads. The table includes 500,000 to 650,000 distinct CDR3 sequences, 10% to 15% detected once. The material was PBMCs, mostly from graft donor cells, obtained 360 days after TCRalphabeta/CD19-depleted stem cell transplant. The receptors shown here come from a male patient younger than 18 who had a stem cell transplant for acute myeloid leukemia, so the T cells may come from the graft donor. Each CDR3 is given with its conserved first and last residue. The D gene is left open where the match is weak. Some rows have no size entry. The others give once, few or many, or a class for an expanded clone.

NA	TRBV10-2	NA	TRBJ2-1	CATAGDSYNEQFF	TGCGCCACAGCAGGTGACTCCTACAATGAGCAGTTCTTC
TRBD2	TRBV20-1	NA	TRBJ2-1	CSVGTSGRPGYNEQFF	TGCAGTGTTGGGACTAGCGGGAGGCCCGGATACAATGAGCAGTTCTTC
NA	TRBV12-3/TRBV12-4	many	TRBJ2-2	CASSPRRVRELFF	TGTGCCAGCAGCCCCCGGCGGGTCAGGGAGCTGTTTTTT
TRBD1	TRBV12-3/TRBV12-4	many	TRBJ2-1	CASSPRDSNSYNEQFF	TGTGCCAGCAGTCCCCGGGACAGCAACTCCTACAATGAGCAGTTCTTC
NA	TRBV6-1	few	TRBJ1-5	CASSSGRLSNQPQHF	TGTGCCAGCAGCTCGGGACGGCTTAGCAATCAGCCCCAGCATTTT
TRBD1	TRBV30	NA	TRBJ1-1	CAWSVSWDSEAFF	TGTGCCTGGAGTGTATCGTGGGACAGCGAAGCTTTCTTT
TRBD2	TRBV28	few	TRBJ2-7	CASSFAGLTGRIYEQDF	TGTGCCAGCAGTTTCGCGGGGCTGACCGGGAGGATCTACGAGCAGGACTTC
NA	TRBV28	NA	TRBJ1-2	CASSLERGYGYTF	TGTGCCAGCAGTTTGGAACGGGGCTATGGCTACACCTTC
NA	TRBV10-3	many	TRBJ2-7	CAISDNQDEQYF	TGTGCCATCAGTGATAATCAGGACGAGCAGTACTTC
TRBD2	TRBV9	many	TRBJ2-1	CASSFHGLGNEQFF	TGTGCCAGCAGCTTTCACGGACTAGGGAACGAGCAGTTCTTC
TRBD2	TRBV20-1	NA	TRBJ2-1	CSARWEGTSGPNEQFF	TGCAGTGCTAGATGGGAGGGGACTAGCGGACCAAATGAGCAGTTCTTC
NA	TRBV6-2/TRBV6-3	few	TRBJ2-3	CASRLWTGTDTQYF	TGTGCCAGCAGGCTCTGGACCGGCACAGATACGCAGTATTTT
NA	TRBV29-1	NA	TRBJ1-4	CSVQVGRLEKLFF	TGCAGCGTCCAGGTTGGGCGGCTTGAAAAACTGTTTTTT
NA	TRBV7-2	NA	TRBJ2-7	CASSPRGAGSYEQYF	TGTGCCAGCAGCCCCAGGGGAGCGGGGTCCTACGAGCAGTACTTC
NA	TRBV9	NA	TRBJ2-1	CASSSWGPRGEQFF	TGTGCCAGCAGCTCGTGGGGCCCCCGGGGAGAGCAGTTCTTC
NA	TRBV19	NA	TRBJ2-1	CASSIDGSGSYNEQFF	TGTGCCAGTAGTATTGATGGTAGCGGATCATACAATGAGCAGTTCTTC
NA	TRBV12-3/TRBV12-4	many	TRBJ2-1	CASTQTFPYNEQFF	TGTGCCAGCACACAAACGTTCCCCTACAATGAGCAGTTCTTC
NA	TRBV6-5	NA	TRBJ1-1	CASSYVSGTEAFF	TGTGCCAGCAGTTACGTGAGCGGCACTGAAGCTTTCTTT
TRBD2	TRBV20-1	few	TRBJ2-3	CSAEGLAGGVDTQYF	TGCAGTGCGGAGGGACTAGCGGGAGGAGTTGATACGCAGTATTTT
TRBD2	TRBV29-1	few	TRBJ2-5	CSVGRTRFGQETQYF	TGCAGCGTGGGGAGGACTAGGTTCGGCCAAGAGACCCAGTACTTC
NA	TRBV12-3/TRBV12-4	many	TRBJ2-1	CASSLTGINEQFF	TGTGCCAGCAGCCTGACAGGAATCAATGAGCAGTTCTTC
NA	TRBV19	NA	TRBJ2-7	CASSMSRTYEQYF	TGTGCCAGTAGTATGAGTCGGACCTACGAGCAGTACTTC
NA	TRBV7-2	many	TRBJ2-5	CASSLFVEGTQYF	TGTGCCAGCAGCTTATTCGTTGAGGGGACCCAGTACTTC
TRBD2	TRBV20-1	NA	TRBJ2-2	CCGSGLAGGGTGELFF	TGCTGTGGGTCGGGACTAGCGGGAGGAGGGACCGGGGAGCTGTTTTTT
TRBD2	TRBV9	few	TRBJ2-5	CASSVGTSVGIQETQYF	TGTGCCAGCAGCGTAGGGACTAGCGTCGGTATCCAAGAGACCCAGTACTTC
NA	TRBV7-2	NA	TRBJ2-3	CASDHARGYTDTQYF	TGTGCCAGCGACCATGCGCGGGGCTACACAGATACGCAGTATTTT
NA	TRBV9	few	TRBJ2-3	CASSVVGVTDTQYF	TGTGCCAGCAGCGTAGTCGGGGTCACAGATACGCAGTATTTT